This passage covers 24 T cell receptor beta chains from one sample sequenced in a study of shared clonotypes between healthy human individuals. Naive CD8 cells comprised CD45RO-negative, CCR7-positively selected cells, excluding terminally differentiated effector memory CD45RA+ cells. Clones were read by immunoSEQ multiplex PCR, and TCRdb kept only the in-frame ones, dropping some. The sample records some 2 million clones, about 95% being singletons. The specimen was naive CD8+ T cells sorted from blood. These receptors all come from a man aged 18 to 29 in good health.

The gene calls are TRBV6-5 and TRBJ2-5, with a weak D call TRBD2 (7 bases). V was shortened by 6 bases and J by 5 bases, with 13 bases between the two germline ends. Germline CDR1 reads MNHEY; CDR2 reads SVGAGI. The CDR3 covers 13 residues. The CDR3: CASRGGDSETQYF. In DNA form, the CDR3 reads TGTGCCAGCAGAGGGGGGGACTCCGAGACCCAGTACTTC.

The CDR3 protein is CASSRGGENTEAFF. CDR3 nucleotides: TGTGCCAGCAGTCGGGGAGGGGAGAACACTGAAGCTTTCTTT. This chain connects TRBV28 to TRBJ1-1; D is possibly TRBD1 (5 bases). Between the trimmed V and J ends, which lost 5 bases and 1 base, there was a span of 11 bases. This CDR3 is built from 14 residues. Germline values: CDR1 MDHEN, CDR2 SYDVKM.

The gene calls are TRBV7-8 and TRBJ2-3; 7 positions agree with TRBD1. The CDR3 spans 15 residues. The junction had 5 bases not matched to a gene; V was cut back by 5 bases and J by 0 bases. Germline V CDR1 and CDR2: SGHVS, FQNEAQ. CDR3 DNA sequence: TGTGCCAGCAGCCCGGGACAGATCAGCACAGATACGCAGTATTTT. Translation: CASSPGQISTDTQYF.

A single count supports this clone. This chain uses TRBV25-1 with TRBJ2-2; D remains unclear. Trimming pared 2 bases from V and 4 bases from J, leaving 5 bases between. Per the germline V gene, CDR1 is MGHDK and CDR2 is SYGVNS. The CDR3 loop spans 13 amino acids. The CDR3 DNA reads TGTGCCAGCAGTGAAAGATCCACCGGGGAGCTGTTTTTT. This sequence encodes CASSERSTGELFF.

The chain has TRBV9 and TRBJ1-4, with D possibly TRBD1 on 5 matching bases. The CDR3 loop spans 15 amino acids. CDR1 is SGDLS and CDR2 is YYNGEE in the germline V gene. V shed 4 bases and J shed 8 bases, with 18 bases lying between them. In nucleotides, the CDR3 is TGTGCCAGCAGCCCCACGGGGGGTGGGAACGAAAAACTGTTTTTT. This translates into CASSPTGGGNEKLFF. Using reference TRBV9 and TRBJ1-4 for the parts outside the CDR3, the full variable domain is DSGVTQTPKHLITATGQRVTLRCSPRSGDLSVYWYQQSLDQGLQFLIQYYNGEERAKGNILERFSAQQFPDLHSELNLSSLELGDSALYFCASSPTGGGNEKLFFGSGTQLSVL.

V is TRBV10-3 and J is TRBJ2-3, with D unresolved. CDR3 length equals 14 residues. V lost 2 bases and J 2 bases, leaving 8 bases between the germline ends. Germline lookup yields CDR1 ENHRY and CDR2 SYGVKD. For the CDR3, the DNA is TGTGCCATCAGTGAGACTGGAGACACAGATACGCAGTATTTT. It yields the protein CAISETGDTDTQYF.

The DNA for the CDR3 is TGCAGCGTTGAAGATCTCAGAGGCCAGTACTTC. This codes for CSVEDLRGQYF. The rearrangement joins TRBV29-1 to TRBJ2-5; D is unresolved. Per germline, CDR1 SQVTM and CDR2 ANQGSEA. V lost 0 bases and J 10 bases, leaving 9 bases between the germline ends. The CDR3 is made up of 11 amino acids.

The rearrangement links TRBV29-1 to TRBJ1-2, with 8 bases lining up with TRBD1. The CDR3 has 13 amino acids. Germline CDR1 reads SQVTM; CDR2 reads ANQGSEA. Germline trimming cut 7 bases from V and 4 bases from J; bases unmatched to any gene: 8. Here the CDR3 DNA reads TGCAGCGCACCCACGGGACAGGCCTATGGCTACACCTTC. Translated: CSAPTGQAYGYTF.

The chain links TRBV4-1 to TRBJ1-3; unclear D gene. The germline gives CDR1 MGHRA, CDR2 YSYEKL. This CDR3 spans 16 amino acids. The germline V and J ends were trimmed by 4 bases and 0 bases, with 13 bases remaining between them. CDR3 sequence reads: CASSPLFGNSGNTIYF. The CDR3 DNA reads TGCGCCAGCAGCCCCCTATTCGGCAACTCTGGAAACACCATATATTTT.

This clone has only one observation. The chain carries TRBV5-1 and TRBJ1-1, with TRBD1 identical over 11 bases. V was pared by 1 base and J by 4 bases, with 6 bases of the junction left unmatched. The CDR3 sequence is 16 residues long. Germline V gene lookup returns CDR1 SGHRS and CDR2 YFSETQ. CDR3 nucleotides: TGCGCCAGCAGCTTGTATGGGACAGGGGGGCTCACTGAAGCTTTCTTT. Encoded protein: CASSLYGTGGLTEAFF. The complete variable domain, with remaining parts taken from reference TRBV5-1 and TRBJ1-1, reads KAGVTQTPRYLIKTRGQQVTLSCSPISGHRSVSWYQQTPGQGLQFLFEYFSETQRNKGNFPGRFSGRQFSNSRSEMNVSTLELGDSALYLCASSLYGTGGLTEAFFGQGTRLTVV.

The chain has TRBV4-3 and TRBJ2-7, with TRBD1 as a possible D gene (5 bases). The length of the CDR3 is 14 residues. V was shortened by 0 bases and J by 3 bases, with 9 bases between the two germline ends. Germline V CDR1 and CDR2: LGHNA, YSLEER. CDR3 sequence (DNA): TGCGCCAGCAGCCAAGATCAGGGTCGCTACGAGCAGTACTTC. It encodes CASSQDQGRYEQYF.

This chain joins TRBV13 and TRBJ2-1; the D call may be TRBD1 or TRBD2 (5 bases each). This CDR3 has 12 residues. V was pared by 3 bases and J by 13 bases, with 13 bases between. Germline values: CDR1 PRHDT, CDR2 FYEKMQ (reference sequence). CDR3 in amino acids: CASSFGRDLQFF. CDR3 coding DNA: TGTGCCAGCAGCTTTGGACGGGACCTACAGTTCTTC.

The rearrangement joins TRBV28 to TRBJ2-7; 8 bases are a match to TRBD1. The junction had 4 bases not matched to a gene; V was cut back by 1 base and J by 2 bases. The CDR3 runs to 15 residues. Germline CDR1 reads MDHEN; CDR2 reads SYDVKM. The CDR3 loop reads CASSLFGTGPYEQYF. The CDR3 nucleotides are TGTGCCAGCAGTTTATTTGGGACAGGACCCTACGAGCAGTACTTC. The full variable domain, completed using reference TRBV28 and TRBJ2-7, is DVKVTQSSRYLVKRTGEKVFLECVQDMDHENMFWYRQDPGLGLRLIYFSYDVKMKEKGDIPEGYSVSREKKERFSLILESASTNQTSMYLCASSLFGTGPYEQYFGPGTRLTVT.

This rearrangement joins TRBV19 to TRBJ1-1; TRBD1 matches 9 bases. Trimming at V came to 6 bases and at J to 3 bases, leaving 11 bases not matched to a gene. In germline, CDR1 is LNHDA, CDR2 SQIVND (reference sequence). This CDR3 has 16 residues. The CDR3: CASSPFGQGRDTEAFF. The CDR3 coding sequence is TGTGCCAGTAGCCCATTCGGACAGGGGAGGGACACTGAAGCTTTCTTT.

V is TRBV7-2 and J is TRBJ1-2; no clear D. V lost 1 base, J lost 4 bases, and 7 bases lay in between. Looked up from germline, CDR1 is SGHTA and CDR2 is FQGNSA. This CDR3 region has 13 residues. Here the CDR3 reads CASSLVLFYGYTF. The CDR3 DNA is TGTGCCAGCAGCTTAGTCCTTTTCTATGGCTACACCTTC.

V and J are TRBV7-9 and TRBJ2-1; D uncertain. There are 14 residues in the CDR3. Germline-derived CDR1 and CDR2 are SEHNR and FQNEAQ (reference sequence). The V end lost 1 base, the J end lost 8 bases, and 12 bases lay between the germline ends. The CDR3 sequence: CASSLGSPGHEQFF. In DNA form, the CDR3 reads TGTGCCAGCAGCTTAGGAAGCCCTGGGCATGAGCAGTTCTTC.

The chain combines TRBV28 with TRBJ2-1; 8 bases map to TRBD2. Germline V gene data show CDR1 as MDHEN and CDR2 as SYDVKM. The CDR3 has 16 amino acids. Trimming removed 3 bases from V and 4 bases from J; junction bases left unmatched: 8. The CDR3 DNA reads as TGTGCCAGCAGTTTTACCTGGTTAGCGGGGTACAATGAGCAGTTCTTC. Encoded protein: CASSFTWLAGYNEQFF.

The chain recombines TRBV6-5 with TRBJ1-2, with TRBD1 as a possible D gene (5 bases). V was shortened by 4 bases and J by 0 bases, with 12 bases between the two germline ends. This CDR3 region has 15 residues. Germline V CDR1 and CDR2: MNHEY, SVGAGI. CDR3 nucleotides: TGTGCCAGCAGTTCCTACAGGAATTCTAACTATGGCTACACCTTC. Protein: CASSSYRNSNYGYTF.

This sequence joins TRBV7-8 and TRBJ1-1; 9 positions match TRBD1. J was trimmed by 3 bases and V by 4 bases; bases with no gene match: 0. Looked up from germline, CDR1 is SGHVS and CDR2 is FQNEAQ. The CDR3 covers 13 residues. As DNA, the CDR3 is TGTGCCAGCAGCTGGGACAGGGACACTGAAGCTTTCTTT. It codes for CASSWDRDTEAFF.

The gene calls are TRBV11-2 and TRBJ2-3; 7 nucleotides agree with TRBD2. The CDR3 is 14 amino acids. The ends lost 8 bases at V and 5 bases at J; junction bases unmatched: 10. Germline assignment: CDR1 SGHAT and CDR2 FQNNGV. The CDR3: CASRERGGGDTQYF. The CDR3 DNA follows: TGTGCCAGCCGGGAGCGGGGCGGAGGAGATACGCAGTATTTT.

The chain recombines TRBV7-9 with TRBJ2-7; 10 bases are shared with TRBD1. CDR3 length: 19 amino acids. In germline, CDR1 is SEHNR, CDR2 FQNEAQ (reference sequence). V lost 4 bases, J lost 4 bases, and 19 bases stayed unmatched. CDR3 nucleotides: TGTGCCAGCAGCTCCCGGGACAGGGGAGGGCGTCCGATACCTTACGAGCAGTACTTC. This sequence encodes CASSSRDRGGRPIPYEQYF.

The DNA for the CDR3 is TGTGCCAGCAGCTTAGAAACTAGCCTGTCCTACGAGCAGTACTTC. It specifies CASSLETSLSYEQYF. V and J are TRBV11-2 and TRBJ2-7, with a possible D match to TRBD2 (6 bases). Germline CDR1 SGHAT, CDR2 FQNNGV. CDR3 length: 15 amino acids. V was cut by 0 bases and J by 1 base, with 10 bases left in between.

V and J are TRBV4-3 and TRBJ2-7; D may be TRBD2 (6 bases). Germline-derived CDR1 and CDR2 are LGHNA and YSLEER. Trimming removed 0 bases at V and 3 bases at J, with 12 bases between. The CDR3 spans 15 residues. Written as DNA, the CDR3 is TGCGCCAGCAGCCAAGAGCTGGGACTCTACTACGAGCAGTACTTC. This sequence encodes CASSQELGLYYEQYF.

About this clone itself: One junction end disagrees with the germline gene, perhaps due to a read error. The CDR3 DNA is TGTGCCAGCAGCTGGGACCTCCTATCCTTC. Translation: CASSWDLLSF. The rearrangement uses TRBV5-8 and TRBJ1-2, with D perhaps matching TRBD1 (5 bases). CDR1 is SGHTS and CDR2 is YDEGEE in the germline V gene. This CDR3 region has 10 residues.